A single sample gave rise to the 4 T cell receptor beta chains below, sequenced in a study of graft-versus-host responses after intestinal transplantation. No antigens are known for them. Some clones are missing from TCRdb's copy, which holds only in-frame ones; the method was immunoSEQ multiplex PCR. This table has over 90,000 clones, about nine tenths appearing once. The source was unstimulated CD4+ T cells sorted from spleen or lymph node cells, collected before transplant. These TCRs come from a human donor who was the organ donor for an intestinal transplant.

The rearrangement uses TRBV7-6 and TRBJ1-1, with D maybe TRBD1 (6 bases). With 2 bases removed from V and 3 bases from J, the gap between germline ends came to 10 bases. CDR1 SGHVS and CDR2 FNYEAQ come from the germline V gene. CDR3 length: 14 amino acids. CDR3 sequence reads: CASSLTRGDTEAFF. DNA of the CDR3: TGTGCCAGCAGCTTAACCAGGGGCGACACTGAAGCTTTCTTT.

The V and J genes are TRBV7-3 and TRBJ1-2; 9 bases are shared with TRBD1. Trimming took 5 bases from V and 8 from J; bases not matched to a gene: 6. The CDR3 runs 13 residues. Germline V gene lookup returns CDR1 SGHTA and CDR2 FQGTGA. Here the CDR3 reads CASSTPGTGGYTF. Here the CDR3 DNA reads TGTGCCAGCAGCACCCCCGGGACAGGGGGCTACACCTTC.

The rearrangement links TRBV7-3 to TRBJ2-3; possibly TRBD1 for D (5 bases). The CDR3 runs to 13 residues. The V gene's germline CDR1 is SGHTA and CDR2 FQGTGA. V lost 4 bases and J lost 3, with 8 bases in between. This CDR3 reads CASSSGPTDTQYF. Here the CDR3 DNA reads TGTGCCAGCAGCTCAGGGCCAACAGATACGCAGTATTTT.

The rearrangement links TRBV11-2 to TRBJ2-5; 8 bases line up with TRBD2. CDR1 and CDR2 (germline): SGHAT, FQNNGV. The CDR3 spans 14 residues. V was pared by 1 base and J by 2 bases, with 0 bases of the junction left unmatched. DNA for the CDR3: TGTGCCAGCAGCTTAGCGGGGGGGCAAGAGACCCAGTACTTC. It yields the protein CASSLAGGQETQYF. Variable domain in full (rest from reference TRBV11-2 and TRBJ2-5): EAGVAQSPRYKIIEKRQSVAFWCNPISGHATLYWYQQILGQGPKLLIQFQNNGVVDDSQLPKDRFSAERLKGVDSTLKIQPAKLEDSAVYLCASSLAGGQETQYFGPGTRLLVL.